A single sample gave rise to the 18 T cell receptor beta chains below, sequenced in a study of blood T cell repertoires in COVID-19. The table came from immunoSEQ multiplex PCR; TCRdb's copy has only in-frame clones and leaves some out. The repertoire has 65,000 to 100,000 clones, approximately 84% of them found once; the top ten carry about an eighth. Sequencing was carried out using peripheral blood. These receptors all stem from a human donor in a cohort sampled during active COVID-19.

This clone came up a few times. The chain combines TRBV21-1 with TRBJ2-3; TRBD2 is the table's D call and was not checked against the DNA. TRBV21-1 is recorded as a pseudogene. This CDR3 has 16 residues. The CDR3 reads CASPHLGGPHTDTQYF. The CDR3, as DNA: TGTGCCAGCCCCCATCTCGGGGGTCCACACACAGATACGCAGTATTTT.

This clone has only one observation. This rearrangement joins TRBV7-8 to TRBJ2-2; 8 nucleotides align to TRBD2. The CDR3 length is 14 residues. The V gene end was trimmed by 6 bases and the J gene end by 4 bases; junction bases not matched to a gene: 4. Germline lookup yields CDR1 SGHVS and CDR2 FQNEAQ. Here the CDR3 reads CASRRGAGTGELFF. CDR3 in DNA: TGTGCCAGCAGGCGGGGGGCGGGCACCGGGGAGCTGTTTTTT.

This clone has only a few counts. The V call is TRBV7-3, the J call TRBJ2-3; 9 nucleotides agree with TRBD2. CDR3 length equals 15 residues. The V gene's germline CDR1 is SGHTA and CDR2 FQGTGA. The ends lost 5 bases at V and 5 bases at J; junction bases unmatched: 8. Written as DNA, the CDR3 is TGTGCCAGCAGCGAAGCGGGGGGACGAAGAGATACGCAGTATTTT. Protein sequence: CASSEAGGRRDTQYF.

The table lists this clone with many counts. The CDR3 DNA follows: TGTGCCAGTAGGACGGAGGGTTTCAATCAGCCCCAGCATTTT. Translated: CASRTEGFNQPQHF. This rearrangement joins TRBV19 to TRBJ1-5; D is undetermined. V lost 6 bases and J lost 3, with 12 bases in between. The CDR3 has 14 residues. Germline CDR1 is LNHDA and CDR2 is SQIVND (reference sequence).

The V gene is TRBV5-1, the J gene TRBJ2-7; 10 bases are a match to TRBD1. Germline V gene lookup returns CDR1 SGHRS and CDR2 YFSETQ. J gave up 2 bases and V 4 bases, and 6 bases lay outside the gene matches. The CDR3 is made up of 15 amino acids. The CDR3 DNA reads as TGCGCCAGCAGCCCGGGACAGGGGAGGGCCTACGAGCAGTACTTC. Its translation is CASSPGQGRAYEQYF. The entire variable domain, with the rest obtained from reference TRBV5-1 and TRBJ2-7, is as follows: KAGVTQTPRYLIKTRGQQVTLSCSPISGHRSVSWYQQTPGQGLQFLFEYFSETQRNKGNFPGRFSGRQFSNSRSEMNVSTLELGDSALYLCASSPGQGRAYEQYFGPGTRLTVT.

This clone was recorded a few times. The gene calls are TRBV7-3 and TRBJ1-1; maybe TRBD1 (6 bases). CDR3 length: 13 residues. The germline CDR1 and CDR2 sequences are SGHTA and FQGTGA. V was trimmed by 3 bases and J by 3 bases, leaving 8 bases between them. CDR3 sequence: CASSFYRDTEAFF. CDR3 DNA sequence: TGTGCCAGCAGCTTCTACAGGGACACTGAAGCTTTCTTT.

The chain has TRBV9 and TRBJ2-4, with 10 bases aligning to TRBD2. Germline values: CDR1 SGDLS, CDR2 YYNGEE. The CDR3 sequence is 14 residues long. The V segment lost 3 bases and the J segment 7 bases; nucleotides outside the gene matches: 4. CDR3 in DNA: TGTGCCAGCAGCGCGACTAGCGGGCGGAACATTCAGTACTTC. It yields the protein CASSATSGRNIQYF.

The chain joins TRBV2 to TRBJ2-1; 9 positions match TRBD2. This CDR3 has 12 residues. Germline CDR1 reads SNHLY; CDR2 reads FYNNEI. Unmatched junction bases numbered 5, after V lost 8 bases and J lost 9 bases. DNA of the CDR3: TGTGCCAGCGGGACTAGCCGGGGTGAGCAGTTCTTC. Residues: CASGTSRGEQFF.

V is TRBV5-1 and J is TRBJ2-1; TRBD1 might be the D (6 bases). The CDR3 extends over 14 amino acids. Germline V lookup: CDR1 SGHRS, CDR2 YFSETQ. Trimming removed 0 bases from V and 3 bases from J, with 7 bases in between. Here the CDR3 reads CASSLGTDYNEQFF. In DNA, the CDR3 is TGCGCCAGCAGCTTGGGGACAGACTACAATGAGCAGTTCTTC.

This clone was observed many times. The same CDR3 can be traced to other DNA sequences in this sample. This rearrangement joins TRBV5-6 to TRBJ1-2; TRBD1 agrees at 7 bases. CDR3 length: 13 residues. Germline V gene data show CDR1 as SGHDT and CDR2 as YYEEEE. V lost 1 base to trimming and J lost 8 bases; unmatched junction nucleotides: 5. The CDR3 DNA follows: TGTGCCAGCAGCTTGAGACAGGGTGACGGCTACACCTTC. Amino acid sequence: CASSLRQGDGYTF.

The chain carries TRBV10-1 and TRBJ2-1; 8 nucleotides align to TRBD1. The germline CDR1 and CDR2 sequences are WNHNN and SYGVQD (reference sequence). J was trimmed by 15 bases and V by 3 bases; bases with no gene match: 7. The CDR3 contains 12 residues. CDR3 DNA sequence: TGCGCCAGCAGTGATAACAGGGGGTTGTTGTTCTTC. Translation: CASSDNRGLLFF.

CDR3 region: CASSRTDNYGYTF. Here the CDR3 DNA reads TGTGCCAGCAGCCGGACAGACAACTATGGCTACACCTTC. The rearrangement uses TRBV7-9 and TRBJ1-2, with D possibly being TRBD1 (6 bases). The CDR3 runs 13 residues. Trimming pared 5 bases from V and 2 bases from J, leaving 9 bases between. Germline V gene data show CDR1 as SEHNR and CDR2 as FQNEAQ (reference sequence).

This chain links TRBV29-1 with TRBJ2-3; weak D call: TRBD2 (6 bases). V lost 3 bases and J lost 1, with 8 bases in between. The CDR3 runs to 13 residues. Germline loops: CDR1 SQVTM, CDR2 ANQGSEA. CDR3 bases: TGCAGCGTTGAGGGCGGGGGCACAGATACGCAGTATTTT. As protein: CSVEGGGTDTQYF.

The chain combines TRBV6-4 with TRBJ2-1; D is ambiguous. Germline assignment: CDR1 MRHNA and CDR2 SNTAGT. Trimming removed 2 bases at V and 9 bases at J, with 8 bases between. This CDR3 comprises 12 residues. The CDR3 spells CASSDQRSEQFF. CDR3 sequence (DNA): TGTGCCAGCAGTGACCAGCGCAGTGAGCAGTTCTTC.

The CDR3 coding sequence is TGCGCCAGCAGCCACGGACTAGCGGGGGGGACCGGGGAGCTGTTTTTT. Translated: CASSHGLAGGTGELFF. This sequence joins TRBV4-1 and TRBJ2-2, with 15 bases matching TRBD2. CDR1 is MGHRA and CDR2 is YSYEKL in the germline V gene. The CDR3 sequence is 16 residues long. The trim removed 3 bases at V and 5 bases at J, leaving 1 base unmatched.

The chain uses TRBV27 and TRBJ2-5; D gene ambiguous. Germline loops: CDR1 MNHEY, CDR2 SMNVEV (reference sequence). CDR3 length: 17 amino acids. V lost 4 bases and J lost 5, with 23 bases in between. As DNA, the CDR3 is TGTGCCAGCAGTTCAGCCGTGAACACTTTACAGCAGGAGACCCAGTACTTC. Its translation is CASSSAVNTLQQETQYF.

The chain links TRBV10-2 to TRBJ2-7; 9 nucleotides line up with TRBD1. With 6 bases clipped from V and 6 bases from J, the junction kept 9 bases outside the gene matches. CDR1 and CDR2 (germline): WSHSY, SAAADI. This CDR3 comprises 14 residues. CDR3 DNA: TGCGCCAGCAGACCCGGGACAGGGATCAGCGAGCAGTACTTC. Protein: CASRPGTGISEQYF.

The chain uses TRBV4-1 and TRBJ1-2; TRBD1 matches 8 bases. The V gene's germline CDR1 is MGHRA and CDR2 YSYEKL. V dropped 2 bases and J dropped 9; count of bases not matched to a gene: 17. The CDR3 extends over 17 amino acids. CDR3 sequence: CASSQSLSDRALLSYTF. CDR3 sequence (DNA): TGCGCCAGCAGCCAAAGCCTATCGGACAGGGCCCTCCTCAGCTACACCTTC.